Below are 10 T cell receptor beta chains sequenced from a single sample in a study of Ad26.COV2.S vaccination and SARS-CoV-2 variants. The treatment: roughly 18 received Ad26.COV2.S at low or high dose, single or two shots; about 5 received placebo; per-sample allocation not given. Sampling happened 63 days after the first vaccine or placebo injection. The data were produced by immunoSEQ multiplex PCR, yet TCRdb's version contains in-frame clones alone and is incomplete. The data contain 250,000 to 300,000 clones, about 87% of them singletons. Material: peripheral blood, obtained in a trial of Ad26.COV2.S vaccine versus placebo. The receptors stem from a person between 18 and 59 years old who received the Ad26.COV2.S COVID-19 vaccine or a placebo.

The chain carries TRBV27 and TRBJ1-5, with D perhaps matching TRBD1 (5 bases). Germline values: CDR1 MNHEY, CDR2 SMNVEV (reference sequence). This CDR3 has 15 residues. The ends were cut back, 2 bases at V and 4 bases at J, with 12 bases in the middle. This chain's CDR3 is CASSLGQGFNQPQHF. The CDR3 nucleotides are TGTGCCAGCAGTTTAGGTCAGGGCTTTAATCAGCCCCAGCATTTT.

This clone has just a few counts. J is TRBJ2-7 and V is TRBV6-5, with TRBD1 matching over 7 bases. The CDR3 length is 14 residues. The junction had 9 bases not matched to a gene; V was cut back by 7 bases and J by 3 bases. Germline loops: CDR1 MNHEY, CDR2 SVGAGI. The CDR3 coding sequence is TGTGCCAGCACCACAGGGGCAGGGGGCTACGAGCAGTACTTC. Its translation is CASTTGAGGYEQYF.

The chain has TRBV11-2 and TRBJ2-2, with D possibly matching TRBD1 (6 bases). V lost 1 base and J lost 3, with 9 bases in between. CDR3 size: 15 residues. CDR1 is SGHAT and CDR2 is FQNNGV in the germline V gene. The CDR3 here is CASSLGGQDTGELFF. The CDR3 bases are TGTGCCAGCAGCTTAGGGGGGCAGGACACCGGGGAGCTGTTTTTT.

Here the CDR3 reads CASSQGVGFYEQYF. Written as DNA, the CDR3 is TGCGCCAGCAGCCAAGGTGTGGGATTCTACGAGCAGTACTTC. The chain has TRBV4-1 and TRBJ2-7; D not resolved. Trimming pared 1 base from V and 3 bases from J, leaving 10 bases between. Germline-derived CDR1 and CDR2 are MGHRA and YSYEKL. This CDR3 spans 14 amino acids.

This sequence joins TRBV28 and TRBJ1-1; possible D gene TRBD1, 5 bases. Deletions cut 1 base from V and 0 bases from J, with 12 bases between. The CDR3 length is 16 residues. Germline V gene sequence: CDR1 MDHEN, CDR2 SYDVKM. The CDR3: CASSLFPDRLNTEAFF. The CDR3 DNA is TGTGCCAGCAGTTTATTTCCAGACAGATTGAACACTGAAGCTTTCTTT.

This clone was recorded only once. V usage is TRBV11-2 and J usage is TRBJ2-5, with D possibly matching TRBD1 (5 bases). This CDR3 region has 16 residues. Germline-derived CDR1 and CDR2 are SGHAT and FQNNGV. The V and J ends lost 5 bases and 5 bases respectively, with 21 bases between them. The CDR3 sequence is CASSPYRGGNRETQYF. The CDR3 DNA sequence: TGTGCCAGCAGCCCCTATAGGGGCGGTAACCGTGAGACCCAGTACTTC.

The chain employs TRBV18 and TRBJ2-7; 11 nucleotides line up with TRBD2. The germline V gene has CDR1 KGHSH and CDR2 LQKENI. V lost 5 bases and J lost 4; bases outside the gene matches: 10. The CDR3 runs to 16 residues. The CDR3 spells CASSTGLADLPYEQYF. The CDR3 coding sequence is TGTGCCAGCTCAACGGGACTAGCGGACCTACCATACGAGCAGTACTTC.

The gene calls are TRBV19 and TRBJ2-3; D not certain. This CDR3 is built from 14 residues. V was clipped by 4 bases and J by 2 bases, with 10 bases between them. Germline V CDR1 and CDR2: LNHDA, SQIVND (reference sequence). This CDR3 reads CASSTDWSTDTQYF. The DNA for the CDR3 is TGTGCCAGTAGTACCGATTGGTCCACAGATACGCAGTATTTT.

The chain has TRBV27 and TRBJ1-1; D is uncertain. The germline V gene has CDR1 MNHEY and CDR2 SMNVEV (reference sequence). V shed 5 bases and J shed 0 bases, with 13 bases lying between them. The CDR3 runs to 15 residues. The CDR3 coding sequence is TGTGCCAGCAGTAATACATTGCTCATGAACACTGAAGCTTTCTTT. Amino acid sequence: CASSNTLLMNTEAFF.

This chain links TRBV19 with TRBJ2-2; 11 bases map to TRBD2. The germline V gene has CDR1 LNHDA and CDR2 SQIVND (reference sequence). J was trimmed by 5 bases and V by 2 bases; bases with no gene match: 1. The CDR3 is 15 amino acids. The DNA for the CDR3 is TGTGCCAGTAGTATACTAGCGGGAGGTACCGGGGAGCTGTTTTTT. Translated, it gives CASSILAGGTGELFF.